This TCR beta chain was captured by sequencing in a study of Ad26.COV2.S vaccination and SARS-CoV-2 variants. Study in general: Enrolled in COV1001, the donor was in the Ad26.COV2.S trial arm, which received the vaccine.

Sequencing used immunoSEQ multiplex PCR; TCRdb keeps in-frame clones, though not all of them. The sample has around 300,000 clones; approximately 90% are singletons. The treatment is: about 20 received Ad26.COV2.S at low or high dose, single or two shots; a few received placebo; per-sample allocation not given. Repertoires come from day 63 after the first vaccine or placebo injection. The donor's status was that of an adult aged 18-55 years in Boston. This TCR came from a person aged 18-65 years who received the Ad26.COV2.S COVID-19 vaccine or a placebo. The source material was peripheral blood, sampled in a trial of Ad26.COV2.S vaccine versus placebo.

The CDR3 loop reads CASSQDLQLFSYEQYF. In DNA form, the CDR3 reads TGCGCCAGCAGCCAAGATCTCCAACTTTTCTCCTACGAGCAGTACTTC. This chain uses TRBV4-1 with TRBJ2-7, with D unresolved. CDR1 is MGHRA, CDR2 YSYEKL, per germline. V lost 0 bases and J lost 0, with 12 bases in between. CDR3 length: 16 residues.